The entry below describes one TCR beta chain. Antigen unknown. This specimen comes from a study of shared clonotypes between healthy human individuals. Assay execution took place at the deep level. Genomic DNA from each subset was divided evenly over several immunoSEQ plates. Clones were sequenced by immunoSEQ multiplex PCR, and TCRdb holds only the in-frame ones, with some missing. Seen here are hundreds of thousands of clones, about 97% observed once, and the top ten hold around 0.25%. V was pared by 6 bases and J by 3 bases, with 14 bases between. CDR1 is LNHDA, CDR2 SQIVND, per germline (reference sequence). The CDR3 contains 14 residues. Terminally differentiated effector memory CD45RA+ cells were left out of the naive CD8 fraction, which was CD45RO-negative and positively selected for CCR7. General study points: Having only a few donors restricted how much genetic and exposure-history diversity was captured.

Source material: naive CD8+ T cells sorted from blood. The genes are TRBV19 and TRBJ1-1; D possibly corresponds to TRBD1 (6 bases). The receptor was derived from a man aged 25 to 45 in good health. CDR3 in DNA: TGTGCCAGTAGGCACCAGGGGAGGGACACTGAAGCTTTCTTT. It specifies CASRHQGRDTEAFF.